Reported below is one T cell receptor (beta chain). Some clones are missing from TCRdb's copy, which holds only in-frame ones; the method was immunoSEQ multiplex PCR. The table has 65,000 to 100,000 clones, about 84% seen once. The data belong to a study of T cell responses to AZD1222 COVID-19 vaccine. The source material was peripheral blood, sampled on day 0 of AZD1222 vaccination. The sequence was obtained from an adult in good health.

The CDR3 DNA sequence: TGTGCCAGTAGTATAAACGGATGGGGAGAAAACATTCAGTACTTC. This encodes CASSINGWGENIQYF. The V gene is TRBV19, the J gene TRBJ2-4, with a possible D match to TRBD2 (5 bases). The CDR3 loop spans 15 amino acids. Germline values: CDR1 LNHDA, CDR2 SQIVND (reference sequence). V was shortened by 2 bases and J by 5 bases, with 13 bases between the two germline ends.